This entry is about one T cell receptor beta chain. What it recognizes is unknown. The data derive from a study of CD8+ T cells in alopecia areata. Stated treatment: oral pan-JAK inhibitor, 5-10 mg twice daily. The CDR3 is made up of 13 amino acids. Germline V gene data show CDR1 as SEHNR and CDR2 as FQNEAQ (reference sequence). Trimming cost V 5 bases and J 4 bases; bases outside gene matches: 4. Broader study findings: Elevated clonality characterized lesional scalp relative to normal scalp, particularly in alopecia totalis/universalis. Significant decreases in scalp clonality and expanded CD8+ clones followed tofacitinib treatment.

RNA extraction was followed by reverse transcription into cDNA, which acted as the sequencing template. The method was immunoSEQ multiplex PCR; TCRdb's version includes in-frame clones alone and lacks a portion of them. The sample shows fewer than 100,000 clones, 50% to 75% of them seen only once. The rearrangement uses TRBV7-9 and TRBJ1-2; the match to TRBD1 covers 7 bases. The sequence was obtained from a human donor with alopecia areata. The sequencing used CD8+ T cells sorted from blood, collected at week 4, from a patient treated with tofacitinib. In nucleotides, the CDR3 is TGTGCCAGCAGCACGGGACAGATCTATGGCTACACCTTC. Residues: CASSTGQIYGYTF.